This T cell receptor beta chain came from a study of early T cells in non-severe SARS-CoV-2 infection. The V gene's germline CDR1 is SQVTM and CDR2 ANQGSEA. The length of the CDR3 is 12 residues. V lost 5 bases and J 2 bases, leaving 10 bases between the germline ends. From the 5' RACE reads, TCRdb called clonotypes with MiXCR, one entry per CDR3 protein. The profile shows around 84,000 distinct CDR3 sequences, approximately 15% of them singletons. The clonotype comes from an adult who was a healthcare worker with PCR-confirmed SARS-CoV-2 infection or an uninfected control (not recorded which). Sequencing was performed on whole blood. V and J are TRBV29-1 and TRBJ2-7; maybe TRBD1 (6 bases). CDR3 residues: CSVLGQTYEQYF. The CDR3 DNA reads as TGCAGCGTTCTCGGACAGACCTACGAGCAGTACTTC.